These 15 T cell receptor beta chains came from one sample sequenced in a study of Ad26.COV2.S vaccination and SARS-CoV-2 variants (dated by TCRdb to 2020 to 2022). The library was generated by the immunoSEQ multiplex PCR assay. The immuneACCESS repertoire file appears here via TCRdb, limited to in-frame rearrangements. These files lack a portion of the clones; in checked studies, under half of the deficit traces to unresolved V genes, and the cause of the others is not known. This sample holds more than 300,000 clones; about 86% were observed only once. The ten largest clones capture approximately 2% of the sample. The sample's treatment or condition, from its label and the paper: roughly 20 received Ad26.COV2.S at low or high dose, single or two shots; about 5 received placebo; per-sample allocation not given. For vaccine and placebo recipients, the sequenced repertoires came from samples collected on day 63 after the first injection.

The sample here was peripheral blood, taken in a trial of Ad26.COV2.S vaccine versus placebo. These receptors were obtained from a person between 18 and 60 years old who received the Ad26.COV2.S COVID-19 vaccine or a placebo.

This chain links TRBV11-2 with TRBJ2-2, with TRBD2 matching 11 bases. The CDR3 consists of 18 residues. Losses at the gene ends were 3 bases for V and 4 bases for J; bases not matched to a gene: 10. CDR1 SGHAT and CDR2 FQNNGV come from the germline V gene. DNA for the CDR3: TGTGCCAGCAGCTTTAGGCTAGCGGGGGGCATGGCCACCGGGGAGCTGTTTTTT. Translated: CASSFRLAGGMATGELFF.

The chain combines TRBV6-6 with TRBJ1-2, with D uncertain. The V end was cut by 2 bases, the J end by 4 bases, with 17 bases between. The germline V gene encodes CDR1 MNHNY and CDR2 SVGAGI (reference sequence). The CDR3 totals 16 residues. The CDR3 loop is CASSYRLDGVSYGYTF. The CDR3 nucleotides are TGTGCCAGCAGTTACAGGCTCGACGGGGTTAGCTATGGCTACACCTTC.

This chain links TRBV15 with TRBJ2-7; D may be TRBD2 (6 bases). The germline gives CDR1 LNHNV, CDR2 YYDKDF (reference sequence). The CDR3 is 17 amino acids. The V end lost 2 bases, the J end lost 2 bases, and 19 bases lay between the germline ends. The CDR3 bases are TGTGCCACCAGCAGACAGATCCCCGGAGGGACGGCCTACGAGCAGTACTTC. Its translation is CATSRQIPGGTAYEQYF.

The chain carries TRBV11-3 and TRBJ2-7; no clear D. This CDR3 has 12 residues. Germline CDR1 and CDR2: SGHNT and YENEEA. V lost 5 bases to trimming and J lost 6 bases, with 11 bases between them. The CDR3 region is CASSPLPGEQYF. Written as DNA, the CDR3 is TGTGCCAGCAGCCCCCTACCGGGCGAGCAGTACTTC.

V is TRBV5-1 and J is TRBJ2-5; D not resolved. Per the germline V gene, CDR1 is SGHRS and CDR2 is YFSETQ. CDR3 size: 15 residues. With 0 bases removed from V and 4 bases from J, the gap between germline ends came to 13 bases. This CDR3 reads CASSLVGSGRETQYF. The CDR3 bases are TGCGCCAGCAGCTTGGTTGGGTCAGGCAGAGAGACCCAGTACTTC.

The V and J genes are TRBV6-6 and TRBJ2-5, with D possibly being TRBD2 (6 bases). Germline CDR1 and CDR2: MNHNY and SVGAGI (reference sequence). V was cut by 8 bases and J by 2 bases, with 15 bases left in between. The length of the CDR3 is 14 residues. CDR3 sequence reads: CASAMSGRQETQYF. In DNA form, the CDR3 reads TGTGCCAGCGCCATGAGCGGGCGGCAAGAGACCCAGTACTTC.

This sequence joins TRBV6-2 or TRBV6-3 and TRBJ1-6, with a possible D match to TRBD1 (6 bases). Germline V gene sequence: CDR1 MNHEY, CDR2 SVGEGT. The CDR3 runs to 14 residues. V lost 5 bases and J lost 5, with 10 bases in between. The CDR3: CASSRDTHNSPLHF. Here the CDR3 DNA reads TGTGCCAGCAGTCGGGACACACATAATTCACCCCTCCACTTT.

The chain couples TRBV6-5 to TRBJ1-1; no clear D. CDR3 length: 12 amino acids. The germline V gene encodes CDR1 MNHEY and CDR2 SVGAGI. The V end lost 6 bases, the J end lost 7 bases, and 12 bases lay between the germline ends. CDR3 DNA: TGTGCCAGCAGCTTCAGGAGTGGTGAAGCTTTCTTT. It encodes CASSFRSGEAFF.

The chain uses TRBV29-1 and TRBJ2-7; 7 nucleotides match TRBD1. Germline CDR1 and CDR2: SQVTM and ANQGSEA. V was clipped by 7 bases and J by 3 bases; unmatched bases: 15. There are 15 residues in the CDR3. CDR3 in amino acids: CSARGTERNYYEQYF. The CDR3 nucleotides are TGCAGCGCCAGGGGGACGGAAAGAAACTACTACGAGCAGTACTTC.

The V and J genes are TRBV19 and TRBJ1-3; 8 positions agree with TRBD1. Germline V CDR1 and CDR2: LNHDA, SQIVND (reference sequence). CDR3 length: 14 amino acids. The trim removed 10 bases at V and 0 bases at J, leaving 5 bases unmatched. CDR3 DNA: TGTGCCACCAGAACAGGGGGCTCTGGAAACACCATATATTTT. Amino acid sequence: CATRTGGSGNTIYF.

This chain joins TRBV15 and TRBJ2-5; the match to TRBD2 covers 8 bases. Unmatched junction bases numbered 6, after V lost 2 bases and J lost 4 bases. CDR1 LNHNV and CDR2 YYDKDF come from the germline V gene (reference sequence). The CDR3 consists of 15 residues. For the CDR3, the DNA is TGTGCCACCAGCAGAAACGGGGGGGCCGCAGAGACCCAGTACTTC. It translates to CATSRNGGAAETQYF.

This clone was recorded once. V usage is TRBV5-8 and J usage is TRBJ1-5; D is unclear. The CDR3 consists of 15 residues. CDR1 is SGHTS and CDR2 is YDEGEE in the germline V gene. V dropped 0 bases and J dropped 3 bases, with 10 bases sitting between them. DNA of the CDR3: TGTGCCAGCAGCTTGGAGGCAGGTCCCAATCAGCCCCAGCATTTT. It yields the protein CASSLEAGPNQPQHF.

There are a few counts of this clone. The same CDR3 arises from other DNA sequences in this sample as well. This chain connects TRBV6-4 to TRBJ2-2; D call uncertain. The germline V gene encodes CDR1 MRHNA and CDR2 SNTAGT. This CDR3 region has 13 residues. With 4 bases removed from V and 2 bases from J, the gap between germline ends came to 5 bases. The DNA of the CDR3 is TGTGCCAGCAGTGTGGACAACACCGGGGAGCTGTTTTTT. Protein product: CASSVDNTGELFF.

The chain has TRBV5-1 and TRBJ1-2; the D is unclear. Looked up from germline, CDR1 is SGHRS and CDR2 is YFSETQ. V lost 0 bases and J 0 bases, leaving 3 bases between the germline ends. This CDR3 has 13 residues. The CDR3 protein is CASSLATNYGYTF. The DNA of the CDR3 is TGCGCCAGCAGCTTGGCGACTAACTATGGCTACACCTTC.

This sequence joins TRBV2 and TRBJ2-3, with D perhaps given as TRBD1 or TRBD2 (5 bases each). Between the trimmed V and J ends, which lost 7 bases and 3 bases, there was a span of 17 bases. CDR1 is SNHLY, CDR2 FYNNEI, per germline. The CDR3 is 15 residues long. The CDR3 nucleotides are TGTGCCAGCACTTGGGGGAATGGGGAGACAGATACGCAGTATTTT. The encoded protein is CASTWGNGETDTQYF. The variable domain in full, with the rest retrieved from reference TRBV2 and TRBJ2-3, is EPEVTQTPSHQVTQMGQEVILRCVPISNHLYFYWYRQILGQKVEFLVSFYNNEISEKSEIFDDQFSVERPDGSNFTLKIRSTKLEDSAMYFCASTWGNGETDTQYFGPGTRLTVL.